Detailed here is one T cell receptor beta chain. A much bigger clone sits one base away, suggesting this may be a read error. MiXCR, run by TCRdb on the PCR reads, gives a single entry per CDR3 protein. Seen here are about 22,000 distinct CDR3 sequences, around 37% observed once, and the top ten hold about a fifth. The data belong to a study of tumor-infiltrating lymphocytes in oesophageal squamous cell carcinoma. Unmatched junction bases numbered 11, after V lost 2 bases and J lost 11 bases. CDR3 size: 16 residues. Germline V lookup: CDR1 SGHTA, CDR2 FQGTGA. V gene TRBV7-3 combines with J gene TRBJ2-5, with 13 bases matching TRBD2. This receptor was obtained from a female donor with esophageal squamous cell carcinoma. The sequenced sample was esophageal tumor tissue. The CDR3: CASSLSWTSGGNEQYF. The CDR3 nucleotides are TGTGCCAGCAGCTTATCCTGGACTAGCGGGGGCAATGAGCAGTACTTC.